This T cell receptor beta chain emerged from a study of vaccination effects on CD4 cells after COVID-19 (dated 2022 in TCRdb). Background for the entire study: The ViraFEST assay stimulated PBMC with viral peptide pools and then used TCR sequencing to identify antigen-specific CD4+ T cell clonotypes by expansion. Approximately 2.1 million PBMC per well were cultured in IMDM with 5% human AB serum, 10 IU/ml IL-2 and gentamicin, plus 10 ug/ml peptides. Altogether, some 10 COVID-19 convalescent patients and 4 SARS-CoV-2-naive healthy vaccine recipients made up the full study. In both COVID-19 convalescent patients and infection-naive vaccine recipients, the study compared SARS-CoV-2 spike-specific CD4+ TCR repertoires from before mRNA vaccination with those from after it. In the study, cultures from other donors were sequenced using the Oncomine TCR Beta short-read assay on an Illumina iSeq 100. Across the study, the median time from the second dose to post-vaccine sampling was 72 days (range 14 to 241). The paper as a whole reports these results and caveats: In healthy vaccine recipients, vaccine-induced clones were almost all SARS-CoV-2 mono-reactive, with only 1 of 255 cross-reactive with common cold coronaviruses. The study was limited by a small number of convalescent patients and lacked early post-infection timepoints. Both infection-induced and vaccine-induced clones contracted markedly at late post-vaccination timepoints, which is consistent with waning T cell responses.

Libraries came from the immunoSEQ multiplex PCR assay. DNA from the cultured, isolated CD4+ T cells was subjected to TCR beta CDR3 sequencing. As for how the authors treated the data: Non-productive TCR sequences were discarded, and reads were trimmed to the CDR3 region, with only CDR3s of 7 or more amino acids retained. The MANAFEST web app was used to identify antigen-specific clonotypes by comparing expansion in peptide wells with expansion in reference cultures. Positive clones required FDR<0.05 expansion versus reference and all other wells, odds ratio above 5, and frequency above 0.1% in two replicate wells. Clonotypes significantly expanded in SARS-CoV-2 spike wells and in at least one common cold coronavirus spike condition were defined as cross-reactive. Using the stringdist R package, CDR3 similarity was measured by Levenshtein distance, and unrooted trees were constructed with ape in R 3.6.1. TCRdb re-hosts the immuneACCESS table, in-frame sequences only. Its copies lack some clones; in the studies checked, an unresolved V gene accounts for under half of them, and the cause for the rest is not known. D and trimming come from the DNA, and the V and J calls and clone size come from that table. The sample table shows 66,000 or so clones, and approximately 80% are seen once. The top ten clonotypes cover 2% to 3% of the sample.

This clone was seen just once. The specificity of this receptor is unknown. Nothing much larger sits one base from this clone, and base qualities are not available. After about 10 days of culture, CD4+ T cells were isolated with the EasySep CD4+ T cell isolation kit. Each participant received two doses of an mRNA SARS-CoV-2 vaccine, either BNT162b2 or mRNA-1273. Negative nucleocapsid antibody results before and after vaccination confirmed that the healthy vaccine recipients had no prior SARS-CoV-2 infection. Half of the culture medium was replaced with fresh IL-2-containing medium on days 3 and 7. Unless otherwise noted, each peptide stimulation condition was cultured in triplicate wells. Using Ficoll-Paque Plus gradient centrifugation, PBMC were separated from whole blood and then either used fresh or cryopreserved at -140C. The QIAamp micro DNA kit was used to extract genomic DNA from the cultured CD4+ T cells.

The germline ends are 13 bases apart after V is trimmed by 8 bases and J by 5 bases. Looking up the germline V gene (reference sequence) yields CDR1 GTSNPN and CDR2 SVGIG. The CDR3 measures 12 amino acids from cysteine to phenylalanine. The entry retains the CDR3 DNA only, 36 bases that are in frame from base 1. The sequencing here drew on CD4+ T cells from PBMCs cultured without peptide, taken after COVID-19 vaccination. Rearrangement joined TRBV30 to TRBJ1-5; the D gene is possibly TRBD1, with 5 bases matching. The sequence derives from a human donor who received a COVID-19 vaccine. DNA sequence: TGTGCCGGGGGGTACGCGGATCAGCCCCAGCATTTT. This sequence encodes CAGGYADQPQHF.